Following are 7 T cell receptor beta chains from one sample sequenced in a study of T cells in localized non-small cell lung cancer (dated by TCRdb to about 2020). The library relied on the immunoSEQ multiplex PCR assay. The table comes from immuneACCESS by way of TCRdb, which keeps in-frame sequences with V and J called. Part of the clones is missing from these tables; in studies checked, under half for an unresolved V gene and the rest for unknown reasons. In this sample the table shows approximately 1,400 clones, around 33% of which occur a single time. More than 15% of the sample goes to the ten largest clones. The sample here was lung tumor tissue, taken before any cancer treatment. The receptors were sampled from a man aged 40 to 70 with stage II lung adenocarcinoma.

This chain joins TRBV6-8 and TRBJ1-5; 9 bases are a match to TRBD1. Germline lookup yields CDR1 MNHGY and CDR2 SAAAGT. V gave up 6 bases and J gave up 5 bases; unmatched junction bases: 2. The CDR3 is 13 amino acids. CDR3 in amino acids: CASRRQGDQPQHF. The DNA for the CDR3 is TGTGCCAGCAGGAGACAGGGGGATCAGCCCCAGCATTTT.

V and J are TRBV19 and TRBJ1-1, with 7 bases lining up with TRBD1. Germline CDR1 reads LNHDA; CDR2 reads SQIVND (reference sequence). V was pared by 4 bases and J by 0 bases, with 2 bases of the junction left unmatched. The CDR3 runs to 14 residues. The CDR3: CASSTDRVNTEAFF. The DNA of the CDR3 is TGTGCCAGTAGTACCGACAGGGTGAACACTGAAGCTTTCTTT.

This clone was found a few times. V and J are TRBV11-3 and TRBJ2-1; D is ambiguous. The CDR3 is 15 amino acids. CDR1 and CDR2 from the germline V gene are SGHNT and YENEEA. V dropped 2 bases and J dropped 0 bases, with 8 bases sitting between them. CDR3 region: CASSLSSFSYNEQFF. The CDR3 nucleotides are TGTGCCAGCAGCTTATCGAGTTTCTCCTACAATGAGCAGTTCTTC.

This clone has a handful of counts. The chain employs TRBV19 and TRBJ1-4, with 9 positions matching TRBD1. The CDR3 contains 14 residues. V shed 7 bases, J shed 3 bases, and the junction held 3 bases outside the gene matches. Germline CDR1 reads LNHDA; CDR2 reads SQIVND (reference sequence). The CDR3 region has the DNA TGTGCCAGTACCTGGACAGGGGCTAATGAAAAACTGTTTTTT. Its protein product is CASTWTGANEKLFF.

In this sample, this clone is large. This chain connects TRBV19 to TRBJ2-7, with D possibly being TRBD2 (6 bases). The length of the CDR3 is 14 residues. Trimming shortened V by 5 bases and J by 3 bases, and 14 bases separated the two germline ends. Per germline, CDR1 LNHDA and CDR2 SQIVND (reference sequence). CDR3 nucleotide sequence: TGTGCCAGTAGTCTCTCGGGAGCCAACTACGAGCAGTACTTC. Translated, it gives CASSLSGANYEQYF.

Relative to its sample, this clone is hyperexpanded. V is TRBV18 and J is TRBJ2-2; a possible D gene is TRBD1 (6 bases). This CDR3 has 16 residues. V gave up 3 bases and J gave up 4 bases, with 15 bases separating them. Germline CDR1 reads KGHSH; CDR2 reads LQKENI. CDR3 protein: CASSPMKQGRTGELFF. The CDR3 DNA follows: TGTGCCAGCTCACCGATGAAACAGGGTCGCACCGGGGAGCTGTTTTTT. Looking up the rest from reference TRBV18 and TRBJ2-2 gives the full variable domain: NAGVMQNPRHLVRRRGQEARLRCSPMKGHSHVYWYRQLPEEGLKFMVYLQKENIIDESGMPKERFSAEFPKEGPSILRIQQVVRGDSAAYFCASSPMKQGRTGELFFGEGSRLTVL.

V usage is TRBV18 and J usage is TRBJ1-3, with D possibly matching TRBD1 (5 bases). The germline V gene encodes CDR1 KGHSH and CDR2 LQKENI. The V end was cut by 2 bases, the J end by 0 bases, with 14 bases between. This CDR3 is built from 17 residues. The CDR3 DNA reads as TGTGCCAGCTCACCAGAATCGGGACGGGCCTCTGGAAACACCATATATTTT. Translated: CASSPESGRASGNTIYF.